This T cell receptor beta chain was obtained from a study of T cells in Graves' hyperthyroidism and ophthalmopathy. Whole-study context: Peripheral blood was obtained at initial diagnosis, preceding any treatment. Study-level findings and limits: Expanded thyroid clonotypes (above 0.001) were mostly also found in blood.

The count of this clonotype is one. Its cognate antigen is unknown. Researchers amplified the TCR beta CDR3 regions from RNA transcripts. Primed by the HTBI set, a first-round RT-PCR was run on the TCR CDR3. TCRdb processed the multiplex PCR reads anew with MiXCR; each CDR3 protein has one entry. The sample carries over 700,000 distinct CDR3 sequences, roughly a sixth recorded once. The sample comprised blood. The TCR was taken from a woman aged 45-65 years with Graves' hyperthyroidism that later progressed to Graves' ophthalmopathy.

The CDR3 DNA reads TGTGCCAGCAGCCAAGATCAGGCGGCGAACTATGGCTACACCTTC. Translated: CASSQDQAANYGYTF. The chain combines TRBV4-2 with TRBJ1-2; D is unresolved. Trimming stripped 0 bases from V and 2 bases from J, with 10 bases between. This CDR3 spans 15 amino acids. From germline, CDR1 is LGHNA and CDR2 YNFKEQ.